Listed below are T cell receptor beta chains from one sample, sequenced in a study of blood T cell repertoires in COVID-19. The method was immunoSEQ multiplex PCR; TCRdb's version includes in-frame clones alone and lacks a portion of them. The sample includes more than 250,000 clones, 75% to 90% of them seen just once. The sample was peripheral blood. These receptors were obtained from a woman in her twenties or thirties who had recovered from COVID-19. Each CDR3 is given with its conserved first and last residue. The D gene is left open where the match is weak. Some rows have no size entry. The others give once, few or many, or a class for an expanded clone.

j_call clone_size v_call d_call cdr3_aa cdr3_nt
TRBJ1-4 - TRBV5-4 - CASSPKGEPGEKLFF TGTGCCAGCAGCCCCAAAGGGGAACCCGGGGAAAAACTGTTTTTT
TRBJ1-5 - TRBV2 TRBD1 CASKGTGVNQPQHF TGTGCCAGCAAAGGGACAGGGGTAAATCAGCCCCAGCATTTT
TRBJ2-2 - TRBV11-1 TRBD2 CASSELAGRTGELFF TGTGCCAGCAGCGAACTAGCGGGAAGGACCGGGGAGCTGTTTTTT
TRBJ1-5 - TRBV7-2 - CASSLVGGFNQPQHF TGTGCCAGCAGCTTAGTTGGCGGGTTCAATCAGCCCCAGCATTTT
TRBJ1-2 - TRBV28 - CASSLRQNYGYTF TGTGCCAGCAGTTTACGACAGAACTATGGCTACACCTTC
TRBJ1-2 - TRBV19 TRBD1 CASYLGTGASGYTF TGTGCCAGTTACCTCGGGACAGGTGCATCTGGCTACACCTTC
TRBJ2-1 - TRBV6-4 TRBD2 CASSHQLAGGHNEQFF TGTGCCAGCAGCCACCAACTAGCGGGGGGACACAATGAGCAGTTCTTC
TRBJ2-7 - TRBV15 - CATSSWDSVAYEQYF TGTGCCACCAGCAGTTGGGACTCTGTGGCCTACGAGCAGTACTTC
TRBJ1-4 - TRBV7-9 TRBD1 CASSLAQGTRIATNEKLFF TGTGCCAGCAGCTTAGCACAGGGGACAAGAATTGCAACTAATGAAAAACTGTTTTTT
TRBJ1-4 - TRBV5-6 - CASSLQGPTEKLFF TGTGCCAGCAGCTTACAGGGTCCTACAGAAAAACTGTTTTTT
TRBJ2-2 - TRBV2 - CASSSGTKGAGELFF TGTGCCAGCAGCTCCGGGACTAAGGGGGCCGGGGAGCTGTTTTTT
TRBJ1-3 - TRBV19 - CASSILGSTGNTIYF TGTGCCAGTAGTATTTTGGGCAGTACTGGAAACACCATATATTTT
TRBJ2-7 - TRBV12-3/TRBV12-4 - CASRKRASYEQYF TGTGCCAGCCGCAAGCGGGCTTCCTACGAGCAGTACTTC
TRBJ2-7 - TRBV7-2 TRBD1 CASSPRTGSYEQYF TGTGCCAGCAGCCCCAGGACAGGTTCCTACGAGCAGTACTTC
TRBJ2-3 - TRBV5-6 - CASSILQGDTQYF TGTGCCAGCAGTATTCTCCAGGGGGATACGCAGTATTTT
TRBJ2-1 - TRBV19 TRBD2 CASSMAGGPPNEQFF TGTGCCAGTAGTATGGCGGGAGGCCCCCCCAATGAGCAGTTCTTC
TRBJ2-7 - TRBV2 TRBD1 CASGRDRGSHEQYF TGTGCCAGCGGTCGGGACAGGGGGAGTCACGAGCAGTACTTC
TRBJ2-7 - TRBV7-9 - CASSSSGEQYF TGTGCCAGCAGCTCATCAGGTGAGCAGTACTTC
TRBJ2-7 - TRBV27 - CASSWGQEQYF TGTGCCAGCAGTTGGGGACAAGAGCAGTACTTC
TRBJ2-1 - TRBV7-2 - CASSLFQNEQFF TGTGCCAGCAGCTTATTCCAAAATGAGCAGTTCTTC
TRBJ2-7 - TRBV5-1 - CASSLLGGEQYF TGCGCCAGCAGCCTCCTCGGGGGCGAGCAGTACTTC
TRBJ1-1 - TRBV10-2 - CASIVDRANTEAFF TGCGCCAGCATTGTGGACAGAGCGAACACTGAAGCTTTCTTT
TRBJ1-4 - TRBV4-3 TRBD1 CASSGPGQGNEKLFF TGCGCCAGCAGCGGACCGGGACAGGGAAATGAAAAACTGTTTTTT
TRBJ2-1 - TRBV19 - CASSIAGNEQFF TGTGCCAGTAGTATCGCCGGCAATGAGCAGTTCTTC
TRBJ2-3 - TRBV6-5 TRBD2 CASSSPAGGVDTQYF TGTGCCAGCAGTTCCCCAGCGGGAGGTGTTGATACGCAGTATTTT
TRBJ2-7 - TRBV9 TRBD1 CASSSRLITGGSDYEQYF TGTGCCAGCAGCTCACGACTAATAACAGGGGGCTCGGACTACGAGCAGTACTTC
TRBJ1-1 - TRBV6-5 TRBD1 CASTRFQGDTEAFF TGTGCCAGCACCCGCTTCCAGGGGGACACTGAAGCTTTCTTT
TRBJ1-2 - TRBV15 - CATSLSRDGYTF TGTGCCACCAGCCTTTCACGGGATGGCTACACCTTC
TRBJ2-1 - TRBV9 TRBD2 CASRATGLGGNEQFF TGTGCCAGCAGGGCGACGGGACTAGGAGGGAATGAGCAGTTCTTC
TRBJ1-2 - TRBV15 TRBD1 CATSKSLGQAYGYTF TGTGCCACCAGCAAGTCTTTGGGACAGGCTTATGGCTACACCTTC
TRBJ2-5 - TRBV3-1/TRBV3-2 - CASSRIRGETQYF TGTGCCAGCAGCCGAATTAGGGGTGAGACCCAGTACTTC
TRBJ1-6 - TRBV7-9 - CASSSPREGSFRNSPLHF TGTGCCAGCAGCTCCCCCCGTGAGGGATCTTTCCGGAATTCACCCCTCCACTTT
TRBJ1-1 - TRBV6-6 - CASSRLWAGENTEAFF TGTGCCAGCAGTCGTTTGTGGGCAGGGGAGAACACTGAAGCTTTCTTT
TRBJ2-3 - TRBV5-1 - CASSPGLSFLADTQYF TGCGCCAGCAGCCCGGGACTTTCTTTTTTAGCAGATACGCAGTATTTT
TRBJ2-2 - TRBV5-4 TRBD1 CASSRSDRTRAGELFF TGTGCCAGCAGCCGATCGGACAGGACGAGAGCCGGGGAGCTGTTTTTT
TRBJ1-5 - TRBV28 - CASSLGQGLNQPQHF TGTGCCAGCAGTTTGGGCCAGGGCCTCAATCAGCCCCAGCATTTT
TRBJ2-1 once TRBV3-1/TRBV3-2 TRBD2 CASGFIRATSGTNEQFF TGTGCCAGCGGGTTTATTCGCGCGACTAGCGGGACCAATGAGCAGTTCTTC
TRBJ2-1 few TRBV11-2 TRBD2 CASSARVLAGGNSYNEQFF TGTGCCAGCAGCGCCCGTGTCCTAGCGGGGGGGAACTCCTACAATGAGCAGTTCTTC
TRBJ1-2 - TRBV6-5 TRBD1 CASSQDRAGGYTF TGTGCCAGCAGCCAGGACAGGGCGGGTGGCTACACCTTC
TRBJ1-2 - TRBV5-1 - CASSLGVGYTF TGCGCCAGCAGCTTAGGGGTCGGCTACACCTTC
TRBJ2-1 - TRBV19 - CASSIDPPPSGMNEQFF TGTGCCAGTAGTATAGATCCCCCCCCTTCGGGGATGAATGAGCAGTTCTTC
TRBJ2-1 - TRBV2 - CASSEWRDISYNEQFF TGTGCCAGCAGTGAATGGCGGGATATTTCCTACAATGAGCAGTTCTTC
TRBJ1-5 - TRBV7-9 - CASSLAGVSNQPQHF TGTGCCAGCAGCTTAGCCGGGGTTAGTAATCAGCCCCAGCATTTT
TRBJ1-5 - TRBV30 TRBD1 CAWSVLGGDQPQHF TGTGCCTGGAGTGTACTAGGGGGCGATCAGCCCCAGCATTTT
TRBJ1-5 - TRBV19 - CASTQGYSNQPQHF TGTGCCAGTACCCAGGGCTATAGCAATCAGCCCCAGCATTTT
TRBJ2-7 - TRBV13 - CASSFRDTGSEQYF TGTGCCAGCAGCTTCCGGGACACGGGGTCCGAGCAGTACTTC
TRBJ2-5 - TRBV11-2 - CASSPKETQYF TGTGCCAGCAGCCCCAAAGAGACCCAGTACTTC
TRBJ2-7 - TRBV24-1 - CATSDPQGGEQYF TGTGCCACCAGTGACCCTCAGGGTGGCGAGCAGTACTTC
TRBJ2-7 - TRBV4-1 - CASSQVENSYEQYF TGCGCCAGCAGCCAAGTTGAGAACTCCTACGAGCAGTACTTC
TRBJ1-5 - TRBV19 - CASSMSRHQPQHF TGTGCCAGTAGTATGTCGAGGCACCAGCCCCAGCATTTT
TRBJ2-3 - TRBV5-1 TRBD2 CASSLEVSSGGTDTQYF TGCGCCAGCAGCTTGGAAGTTAGTAGCGGGGGCACAGATACGCAGTATTTT
TRBJ1-2 - TRBV29-1 - CSAGGYTF TGCAGCGCCGGGGGCTACACCTTC
TRBJ2-5 - TRBV2 TRBD1 CASSGTASKETQYF TGTGCCAGCAGCGGGACAGCGTCCAAAGAGACCCAGTACTTC
TRBJ1-5 - TRBV18 - CASSADRGDQPQHF TGTGCCAGCTCTGCAGACCGGGGGGATCAGCCCCAGCATTTT
TRBJ1-1 - TRBV12-3/TRBV12-4 - CASSSSLQGWAFF TGTGCCAGCAGTTCCTCCCTCCAGGGCTGGGCTTTCTTT
TRBJ1-5 - TRBV5-6 TRBD1 CASSGKQGAPNQPQHF TGTGCCAGCAGCGGGAAGCAGGGGGCTCCCAATCAGCCCCAGCATTTT
TRBJ2-5 - TRBV5-8 - CASSLRGQETQYF TGTGCCAGCAGCTTGCGGGGCCAAGAGACCCAGTACTTC